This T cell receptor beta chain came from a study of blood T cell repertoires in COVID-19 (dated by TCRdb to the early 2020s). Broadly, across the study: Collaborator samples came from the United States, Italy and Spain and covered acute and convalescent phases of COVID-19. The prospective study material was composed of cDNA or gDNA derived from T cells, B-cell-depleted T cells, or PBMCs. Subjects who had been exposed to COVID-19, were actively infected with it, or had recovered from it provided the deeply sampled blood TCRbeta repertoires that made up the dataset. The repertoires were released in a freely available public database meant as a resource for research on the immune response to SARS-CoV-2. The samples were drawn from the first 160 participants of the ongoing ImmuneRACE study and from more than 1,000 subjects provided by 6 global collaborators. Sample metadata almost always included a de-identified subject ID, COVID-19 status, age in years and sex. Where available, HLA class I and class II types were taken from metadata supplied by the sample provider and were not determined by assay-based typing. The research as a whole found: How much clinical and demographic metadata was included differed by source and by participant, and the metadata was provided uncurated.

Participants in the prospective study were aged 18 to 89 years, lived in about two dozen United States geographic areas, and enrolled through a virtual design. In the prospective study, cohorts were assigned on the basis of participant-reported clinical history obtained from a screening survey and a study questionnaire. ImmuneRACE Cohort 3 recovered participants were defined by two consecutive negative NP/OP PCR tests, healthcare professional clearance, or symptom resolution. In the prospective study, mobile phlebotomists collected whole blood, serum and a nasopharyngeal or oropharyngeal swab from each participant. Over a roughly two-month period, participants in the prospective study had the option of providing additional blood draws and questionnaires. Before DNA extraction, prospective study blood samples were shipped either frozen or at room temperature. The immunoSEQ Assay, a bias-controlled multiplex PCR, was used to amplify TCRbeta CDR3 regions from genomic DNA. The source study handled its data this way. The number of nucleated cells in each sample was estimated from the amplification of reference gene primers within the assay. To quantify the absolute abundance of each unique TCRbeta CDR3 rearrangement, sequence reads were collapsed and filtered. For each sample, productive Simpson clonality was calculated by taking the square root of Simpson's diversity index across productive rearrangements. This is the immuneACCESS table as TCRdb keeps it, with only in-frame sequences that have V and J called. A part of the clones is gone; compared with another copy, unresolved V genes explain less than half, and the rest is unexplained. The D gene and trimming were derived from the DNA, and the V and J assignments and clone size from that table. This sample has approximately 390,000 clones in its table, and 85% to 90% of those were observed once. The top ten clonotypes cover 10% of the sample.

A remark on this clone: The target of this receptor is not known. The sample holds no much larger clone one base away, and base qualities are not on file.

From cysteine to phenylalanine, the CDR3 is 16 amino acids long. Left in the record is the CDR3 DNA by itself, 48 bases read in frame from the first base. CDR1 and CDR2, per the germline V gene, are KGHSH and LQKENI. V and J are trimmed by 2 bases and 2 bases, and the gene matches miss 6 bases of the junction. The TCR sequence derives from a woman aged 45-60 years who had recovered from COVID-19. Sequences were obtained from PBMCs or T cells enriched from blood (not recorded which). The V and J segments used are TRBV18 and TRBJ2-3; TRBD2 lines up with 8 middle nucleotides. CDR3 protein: CASSPGLAGTTDTQYF. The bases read TGTGCCAGCTCACCAGGCCTAGCGGGTACCACAGATACGCAGTATTTT.